This T cell receptor (beta chain) was recorded in a study of blood T cells in healthy people across ages. Overall study results and limits: Long-lived and aged donors differed, with more naive CD4+ cells and higher diversity in the long-lived. Unknown CMV status may confound age-related changes in expanded clones.

Trimming at V came to 2 bases and at J to 4 bases, leaving 2 bases not matched to a gene. CDR3 length equals 14 residues. In germline, CDR1 is ENHRY, CDR2 SYGVKD. Samples had at least 7 million PBMCs isolated from them. A J-beta primer mix and a sample-barcoded 5' primer were used in a second PCR of about 6 to 12 cycles. TCRdb called the 5' RACE reads again in MiXCR, with one record for every CDR3 protein. Found here are some 1,800,000 distinct CDR3 sequences, more than 35% of them singletons; the top ten hold 23%. In regard to this clonotype: Its target is unknown.

The chain uses TRBV10-3 and TRBJ1-2; the match to TRBD1 covers 9 bases. The TCR comes from a human donor in good health. Sample: blood. The DNA of the CDR3 is TGTGCCATCAGTGAGGGACAGGGGAGCTATGGCTACACCTTC. As protein: CAISEGQGSYGYTF.